The clone carrying this TCR beta chain was seen more than once but under ten times. The antigen remains undetermined. This entry belongs to a study of T cells after yellow fever vaccination. Turning to the study itself: Each low-cell-number fraction was prepared by means of SMART-Seq v4 Ultra Low Input.

TCRdb reprocessed the 5' RACE reads with MiXCR, giving one entry per CDR3 protein. The sample lists around 230,000 distinct CDR3 sequences, more than 6.5% occurring once. CDR1 is DFQATT and CDR2 is SNEGSKA in the germline V gene (reference sequence). This CDR3 is 13 amino acids long. Trimming took off 6 bases at V and 4 bases at J, with 15 bases between the two ends. Broader study findings: Contamination by abundant bulk-population clonotypes could be present in FACS-sorted repertoires. Shared CD4/CD8 clonotypes were a small share, likely from convergent recombination.

V is TRBV20-1 and J is TRBJ2-5; D may be TRBD1 (5 bases). Sequenced here: CD4+ T cells sorted from PBMCs, sampled on the day of the yellow fever booster vaccination. This clonotype originated in a man aged 25-45 years who received the YFV17D yellow fever vaccine. CDR3 bases: TGCAGTGCCCCCTCGACAGCATTAGAGACCCAGTACTTC. Amino acid sequence: CSAPSTALETQYF.